This T cell receptor beta chain was sequenced during a study of early T cells in non-severe SARS-CoV-2 infection. Points from the study as a whole: Comparison of clonotypes with VDJdb favored anti-spike CD8 responses while missing private and CD4 specificities.

TCRdb ran MiXCR on the 5' RACE reads and lists one entry per CDR3 protein. This sample has over 25,000 distinct CDR3 sequences, with about 7% found just once. This clonotype was observed a handful of times. Its specificity is not known. With V trimmed by 5 bases and J by 0 bases, 4 bases remained unmatched. The germline gives CDR1 ENHRY, CDR2 SYGVKD. This CDR3 contains 16 residues. This chain connects TRBV10-3 to TRBJ2-1; the match to TRBD2 covers 10 bases. The sequenced material came from whole blood. This sequence was found in an adult who was a healthcare worker with PCR-confirmed SARS-CoV-2 infection or an uninfected control (not recorded which). The CDR3 DNA follows: TGTGCCATCAGTACGGGACTAGCGAGCTCCTACAATGAGCAGTTCTTC. Its protein is CAISTGLASSYNEQFF.